This T cell receptor (beta chain) emerged from a study of T cells in Graves' hyperthyroidism and ophthalmopathy. Points from the study as a whole: Ophthalmopathy, as predicted by the model, came a median 6.5 months after the prediction. Most thyroid clonotypes expanded above 0.001 appeared in blood too.

No progression to ophthalmopathy during 18 months of follow-up defined stable disease. Regions amplified from RNA transcripts were the TCR beta CDR3 regions. HTBI primers were the set used in a first-round RT-PCR of the TCR CDR3. MiXCR, run by TCRdb on the multiplex PCR reads, gives a single entry per CDR3 protein. The sample shows 450,000 to 650,000 distinct CDR3 sequences, 20% to 25% of them seen only once. In its sample, this clonotype was seen once. Antigen unknown. The source is a young man with Graves' hyperthyroidism. The specimen was blood.

The CDR3 nucleotides read TGCAGTGCTTGGGGCCGAGACGGGTATTCCTACGAGCAGTACTTC. This sequence encodes CSAWGRDGYSYEQYF. The chain is built from TRBV20-1 and TRBJ2-7, with a tentative D call TRBD1 (5 bases). Germline V gene lookup returns CDR1 DFQATT and CDR2 SNEGSKA (reference sequence). This CDR3 is built from 15 residues. Trimming took 5 bases from V and 1 from J, leaving 18 bases between them.